A selection of T cell receptor beta chains follows, all from one sample in a study of CD8 T cells in ankylosing spondylitis. Via MiXCR, TCRdb re-called the 5' RACE reads, giving one row per CDR3 protein. The sample yields tens of thousands of distinct CDR3 sequences, over 6.5% seen once. Material: blood. Receptor source: a male donor with ankylosing spondylitis or in good health (not recorded which). Both conserved end residues are part of each CDR3. Fields, in order: V gene, clone size, CDR3 protein. Only some rows state a clone size, as once, few, many or a class for expanded clones.

TRBV7-8 | NA | CASSLARFEKLFF
TRBV7-2 | many | CASSFGGWETQYF
TRBV27 | few | CASSLSSLSTDTQYF
TRBV4-2 | few | CASSLVVGTGELFF
TRBV4-3 | NA | CASSQAAEETQYF
TRBV7-2 | medium-sized | CASSSTRNTEAFF
TRBV4-2 | NA | CASSQGEGADNEQFF
TRBV14 | NA | CASSQSLFRGQQDTQYF
TRBV12-3/TRBV12-4 | medium-sized | CASSLGAGAQETQYF
TRBV9 | many | CASSEEGSSYNEQFF
TRBV20-1 | few | CSASVGSTDTQYF
TRBV20-1 | few | CSAPLENTGELFF
TRBV10-3 | few | CAISLTGVTGELFF
TRBV7-7 | NA | CASSRGLAGDNEQFF
TRBV6-1 | NA | CASRVDRGRTGELFF
TRBV20-1 | few | CSAPRGKGFYGYTF
TRBV10-3 | NA | CAPVLSHWETQYF
TRBV18 | few | CASSPQAPTSANEQFF